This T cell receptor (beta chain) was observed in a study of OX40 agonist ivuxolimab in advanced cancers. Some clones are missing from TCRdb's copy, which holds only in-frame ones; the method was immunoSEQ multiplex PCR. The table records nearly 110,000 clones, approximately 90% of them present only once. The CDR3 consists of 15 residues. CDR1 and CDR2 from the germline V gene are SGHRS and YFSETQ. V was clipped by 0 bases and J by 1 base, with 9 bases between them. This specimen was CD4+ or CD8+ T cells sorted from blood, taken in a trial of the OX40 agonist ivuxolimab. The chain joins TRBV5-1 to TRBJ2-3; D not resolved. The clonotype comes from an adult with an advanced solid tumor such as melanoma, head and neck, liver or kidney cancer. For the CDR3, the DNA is TGCGCCAGCAGCTTGGTTGGGCAGCGCACAGATACGCAGTATTTT. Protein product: CASSLVGQRTDTQYF.